This T cell receptor beta chain was observed in a study of blood T cell repertoires in COVID-19. The CDR3 is 14 amino acids. Germline V gives CDR1 SGHVS, CDR2 FNYEAQ. V was pared by 1 base and J by 2 bases, with 8 bases between. Measured with immunoSEQ multiplex PCR; TCRdb has only the in-frame clones, and not every one. The sample lists roughly 400,000 clones, nearly 90% occurring once. Categorization into cohorts depended on clinical history that participants reported. Sequencing was done on a sample of PBMCs or T cells enriched from blood (not recorded which). The sequence came from a woman aged 25 to 39 who had recovered from COVID-19. J is TRBJ1-2 and V is TRBV7-6; D unclear. The CDR3 reads CASSLGWANYGYTF. CDR3 nucleotides: TGTGCCAGCAGCTTAGGTTGGGCGAACTATGGCTACACCTTC. Full variable domain (outside the CDR3, taken from reference TRBV7-6 and TRBJ1-2): GAGVSQSPRYKVTKRGQDVALRCDPISGHVSLYWYRQALGQGPEFLTYFNYEAQQDKSGLPNDRFSAERPEGSISTLTIQRTEQRDSAMYRCASSLGWANYGYTFGSGTRLTVV.